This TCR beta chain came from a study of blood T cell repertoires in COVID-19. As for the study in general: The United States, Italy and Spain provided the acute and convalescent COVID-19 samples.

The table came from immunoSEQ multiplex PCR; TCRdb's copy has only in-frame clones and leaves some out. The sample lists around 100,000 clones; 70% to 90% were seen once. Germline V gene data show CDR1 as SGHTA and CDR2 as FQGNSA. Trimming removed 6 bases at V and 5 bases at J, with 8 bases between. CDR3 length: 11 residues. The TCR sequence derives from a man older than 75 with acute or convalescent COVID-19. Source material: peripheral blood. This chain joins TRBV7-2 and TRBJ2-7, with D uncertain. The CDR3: CASSSRNEQYF. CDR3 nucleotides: TGTGCCAGCAGTTCCAGGAACGAGCAGTACTTC.